The text below deals with one TCR beta chain. Its specificity is unknown. This specimen belongs to a study of identifying expanded T cells in peripheral blood. The CDR3 has 14 amino acids. Trimming left V 6 bases short and J 7 bases short, with 13 bases between. CDR1 is LGHNA and CDR2 is YNFKEQ in the germline V gene. TCRdb keeps only in-frame clones here, not all; method: immunoSEQ multiplex PCR. The sample has some 65,000 clones, approximately 83% seen once. Findings and caveats of the study: Technical replicates showed roughly 1.2 changed clones; approximately two weeks 15 to 20; four weeks 19. Clone count variance between approximately 2-week samples rose with total template count.

Healthy donors had no documented immune events, such as infections, while sampled. Sequences were obtained from blood. The rearrangement links TRBV4-2 to TRBJ1-6, with D unclear. The sequence came from a person aged 18 to 70 in good health. CDR3 region: CASSNREKNSPLHF. CDR3 sequence (DNA): TGTGCCAGCAGTAACAGAGAGAAGAATTCACCCCTCCACTTT.